This T cell receptor (beta chain) was observed in a study of monozygotic twins with inflammatory bowel disease. Each sample's cDNA came from eight separate reactions. TCRdb re-analyzed the 5' RACE reads; it lists each CDR3 protein once, without DNA. The data show 150,000 to 200,000 distinct CDR3 sequences, and the top ten clones hold around 7%. Points from the study as a whole: Some repertoire variability may stem from patients' differing immunosuppressive treatments. The authors found no support for a single strong IBD-associated signal or clonotype. Relative clonotype sharing with others was diminished in IBD patients versus healthy twins, particularly with disease activity.

The CDR3 is made up of 16 amino acids. CDR1 and CDR2 (germline): SEHNR, FQNEAQ (reference sequence). Concerning this clonotype: Its antigen is undetermined.

The sequenced sample consisted of blood. The chain is built from TRBV7-9 and TRBJ1-4. The receptor was isolated from a human donor with ulcerative colitis or Crohn's disease, or a healthy co-twin of an affected twin (not recorded which). This CDR3 is CASSFPREGRSEKLFF.